This is a list of T cell receptor beta chains from one sample in a study of blood T cell repertoires in COVID-19. Generated by immunoSEQ multiplex PCR, the TCRdb table keeps only in-frame clones and is missing some. Seen here are around 170,000 clones, 60% to 80% observed once, and the top ten hold 14%. Sequenced input: PBMCs or T cells enriched from blood (not recorded which). These receptors were obtained from a man in his 60s who had been exposed to COVID-19. Each CDR3 is given with its conserved first and last residue. D genes are given only for firm matches. Clone size is not always given. Where it is, it says once, few, many or a class for expanded clones.

size	D	V	J	length	DNA	CDR3
NA	TRBD1	TRBV3-1/TRBV3-2	TRBJ2-7	15	TGTGCCAGCAGTCACTCGGACAGGGCGCCCTACGAGCAGTACTTC	CASSHSDRAPYEQYF
few	TRBD1	TRBV19	TRBJ2-7	17	TGTGCCAGTAGTCTCTCCGGGACAGGGTTCCTTTCCCACGAGCAGTACTTC	CASSLSGTGFLSHEQYF
NA	NA	TRBV18	TRBJ1-5	15	TGTGCCAGCTCTCACAGACAGAAAGTCAATCAGCCCCAGCATTTT	CASSHRQKVNQPQHF
NA	NA	TRBV27	TRBJ2-5	15	TGTGCCAGCAGCCCCCCGTTCACCACCGCGGAGACCCAGTACTTC	CASSPPFTTAETQYF
NA	TRBD1	TRBV15	TRBJ1-4	14	TGTGCCACCGGTGACAGGGGGAGGAGTGAAAAACTGTTTTTT	CATGDRGRSEKLFF
NA	TRBD1	TRBV5-6	TRBJ2-5	14	TGTGCCAGCAGCTCGGCCGGGACAGGGGAGACCCAGTACTTC	CASSSAGTGETQYF
NA	NA	TRBV7-9	TRBJ1-4	14	TGTGCCAGCAGCTTAGAATGGGCTAACGAAAAACTGTTTTTT	CASSLEWANEKLFF
NA	NA	TRBV14	TRBJ2-7	15	TGTGCCAGCAGCGAGGTGTACAGGGCCTCCTACGAGCAGTACTTC	CASSEVYRASYEQYF
NA	NA	TRBV7-6	TRBJ2-5	14	TGTGCCAGCAGCTTAGTCGGCGCGGAAGAGACCCAGTACTTC	CASSLVGAEETQYF
NA	NA	TRBV3-1/TRBV3-2	TRBJ1-2	20	TGTGCCAGCAGCCAAGAGGGGGTTCCCAGACGGCCGCGGAGGGACTATGGCTACACCTTC	CASSQEGVPRRPRRDYGYTF
NA	TRBD2	TRBV27	TRBJ2-7	15	TGTGCCAGCAGTGCGGGGGGGAGGGGAGACTACGAGCAGTACTTC	CASSAGGRGDYEQYF
NA	TRBD1	TRBV6-6	TRBJ1-2	17	TGTGCCAGCAGTCCTGAAGGACAGGCCGCGTCACTCTATGGCTACACCTTC	CASSPEGQAASLYGYTF
NA	TRBD1	TRBV27	TRBJ1-1	15	TGTGCCAGCAGTCTTTGGACAGGGTCGGGAACTGAAGCTTTCTTT	CASSLWTGSGTEAFF
NA	NA	TRBV27	TRBJ2-1	12	TGTGCCAGCAGCCTAAATTTTCGGGAGCAGTTCTTC	CASSLNFREQFF
few	NA	TRBV19	TRBJ1-5	14	TGTGCCAGTAGTATAGTGGGCGGGAATCAGCCCCAGCATTTT	CASSIVGGNQPQHF
NA	TRBD2	TRBV5-1	TRBJ2-1	17	TGCGCCAGCAGCCCCTCTAGCGGGAGAGGCTCCTACAATGAGCAGTTCTTC	CASSPSSGRGSYNEQFF
NA	NA	TRBV5-5	TRBJ1-5	16	TGTGCCAGCAGCTTGGAATCACGGGGTGGGAATCAGCCCCAGCATTTT	CASSLESRGGNQPQHF
once	TRBD2	TRBV5-4	TRBJ2-1	14	TGTGCCAGCAGCCCCGGGACTAGCGGTAATGAGCAGTTCTTC	CASSPGTSGNEQFF
NA	NA	TRBV3-1/TRBV3-2	TRBJ1-3	15	TGTGCCAGCAGCCAAGTGGCAGGATCGGGAAACACCATATATTTT	CASSQVAGSGNTIYF
few	TRBD1	TRBV2	TRBJ1-5	13	TGTGCCAGCAGTGCGGGACAGTTCCAGCCCCAGCATTTT	CASSAGQFQPQHF
NA	NA	TRBV29-1	TRBJ1-1	13	TGCAGCGTTGAAGATGGCAGGGTCACTGAAGCTTTCTTT	CSVEDGRVTEAFF
few	TRBD1	TRBV28	TRBJ1-5	16	TGTGCCAGCAGTCTAACGACAGGGATTATTCATCAGCCCCAGCATTTT	CASSLTTGIIHQPQHF
NA	TRBD1	TRBV19	TRBJ2-7	15	TGTGCCAGTAGTATTGGCGGGACAGGGGGCTACGAGCAGTACTTC	CASSIGGTGGYEQYF
NA	TRBD2	TRBV10-2	TRBJ2-7	11	TGCGCCAGCAGTGAGGGGGGGGAACAGTACTTC	CASSEGGEQYF